In this sample, the clone carrying this T cell receptor (beta chain) turned up once. What it binds is unknown. Libraries were prepared by immunoSEQ multiplex PCR; TCRdb keeps only in-frame clonotypes and omits some of them. Of under 200,000 clones detected, under 95% appear once; the ten largest clones hold about 0.3%. The data derive from a study of OX40 agonist ivuxolimab in advanced cancers. Study-level points and caveats: Expanded clones were, on average, more numerous in CD8+ T cells than in CD4+. Partial responders treated at 0.1-3.0 mg/kg exhibited clonal expansion among the lowest measured.

Trimming took 0 bases from V and 7 from J, leaving 12 bases between them. Germline values: CDR1 LGHNA, CDR2 YSLEER. The CDR3 spans 15 residues. Sequencing was performed on CD4+ or CD8+ T cells sorted from blood, taken in a trial of the OX40 agonist ivuxolimab. The V and J genes are TRBV4-3 and TRBJ1-4; possible D gene TRBD1, 5 bases. The receptor's source is an adult with an advanced solid tumor such as melanoma, head and neck, liver or kidney cancer. The DNA for the CDR3 is TGCGCCAGCAGCCAAGATAAGAGGGGAGGTGAAAAACTGTTTTTT. Translating gives CASSQDKRGGEKLFF.